A single sample is the source of the 8 T cell receptor beta chains below, sequenced in a study of cytomegalovirus exposure and HLA in healthy donors. A multiplex PCR was run with 60 Vbeta primers and 13 Jbeta primers. Profiled with immunoSEQ multiplex PCR; TCRdb holds only in-frame clones, not every one. The sample has about 150,000 clones, around 86% seen once; the top ten hold approximately 2.1%. Sequencing input: PBMCs. The source is a male donor in good health and CMV-seronegative.

The chain recombines TRBV7-9 with TRBJ2-5; possible D gene TRBD1, 5 bases. The last part of the DNA fits TRBJ2-7 better; the J call may be wrong. This CDR3 region has 17 residues. Germline V gene sequence: CDR1 SEHNR, CDR2 FQNEAQ (reference sequence). The CDR3 DNA reads TGTGCCAGCAGCTTGGGTTCGAGAGGACACGACGATTACGAGCAGTACTTC. Translating gives CASSLGSRGHDDYEQYF.

This clone was observed a few times. The chain couples TRBV4-3 to TRBJ1-1; D is perhaps TRBD1 (5 bases). The CDR3 is made up of 16 amino acids. From germline, CDR1 is LGHNA and CDR2 YSLEER. The V and J ends lost 4 bases and 0 bases respectively, with 15 bases between them. This chain's CDR3 is CASSRGTHRLNTEAFF. The DNA of the CDR3 is TGCGCCAGCAGCCGGGGGACTCATCGGCTGAACACTGAAGCTTTCTTT.

The chain uses TRBV15 and TRBJ2-5; 7 nucleotides agree with TRBD2. Germline V gene lookup returns CDR1 LNHNV and CDR2 YYDKDF (reference sequence). Unmatched junction bases numbered 8, after V lost 8 bases and J lost 5 bases. The CDR3 is 13 residues long. The DNA for the CDR3 is TGTGCCACCGGTCGGGGGGTAGGGGAGACCCAGTACTTC. This sequence encodes CATGRGVGETQYF.

The CDR3 sequence is CASSEGAAGQPQHF. CDR3 coding DNA: TGTGCCAGCAGCGAAGGTGCGGCGGGTCAGCCCCAGCATTTT. The V gene is TRBV11-2, the J gene TRBJ1-5; no firm D call. Trimming cost V 5 bases and J 6 bases, with 14 bases left between them. This CDR3 is built from 14 residues. Germline V CDR1 and CDR2: SGHAT, FQNNGV.

The chain combines TRBV4-1 with TRBJ2-1; 7 bases fit TRBD2. The CDR3 runs 14 residues. CDR1 MGHRA and CDR2 YSYEKL come from the germline V gene. Trimming took 4 bases from V and 8 from J; bases not matched to a gene: 8. The CDR3 is CASSPRLAGDEQFF. Written as DNA, the CDR3 is TGCGCCAGCAGCCCGCGACTAGCCGGGGATGAGCAGTTCTTC.

V usage is TRBV27 and J usage is TRBJ2-3, with TRBD2 matching 7 bases. This CDR3 is built from 16 residues. Germline V gene data show CDR1 as MNHEY and CDR2 as SMNVEV (reference sequence). Trimming removed 10 bases from V and 2 bases from J; junction bases left unmatched: 15. CDR3 protein: CATKNVPSGNTDTQYF. In DNA form, the CDR3 reads TGTGCCACCAAAAATGTCCCTAGCGGAAACACAGATACGCAGTATTTT.

The V gene is TRBV7-9, the J gene TRBJ2-3; 7 bases agree with TRBD2. Germline V gene sequence: CDR1 SEHNR, CDR2 FQNEAQ (reference sequence). This CDR3 is 15 amino acids long. The junction had 10 bases not matched to a gene; V was cut back by 3 bases and J by 7 bases. The CDR3 bases are TGTGCCAGCAGCTTGGGCGGGGGACCCCTGAATACGCAGTATTTT. Protein product: CASSLGGGPLNTQYF.

This clone is a singleton in its sample. The same CDR3 can be traced to other DNA sequences in this sample. The gene calls are TRBV5-1 and TRBJ2-5, with D possibly being TRBD1 (6 bases). V shed 0 bases and J shed 2 bases, with 8 bases lying between them. This CDR3 has 14 residues. Germline V gene sequence: CDR1 SGHRS, CDR2 YFSETQ. CDR3 in DNA: TGCGCCAGCAGCTTGGGACAGGCGCAAGAGACCCAGTACTTC. It yields the protein CASSLGQAQETQYF.